Listed below are T cell receptor beta chains from one sample, sequenced in a study of blood T cells in healthy people across ages. TCRdb called the 5' RACE reads again in MiXCR, with one record for every CDR3 protein. Here the sample spans roughly 1,800,000 distinct CDR3 sequences, around 50% being singletons. The source material was blood. These receptors were collected from a woman between 40 and 55 years old in good health. Each CDR3 is given with its conserved first and last residue. The D gene is left open where the match is weak. A clone size is listed for some rows: how often the clone was seen (once, few, many), or a class if it is expanded.

J gene	clone size	V gene	D gene	CDR3 DNA	CDR3 protein
TRBJ2-3	few	TRBV20-1	.	TGCAGTGCTAAGGACCACCGCACAGATACGCAGTATTTT	CSAKDHRTDTQYF
TRBJ2-7	.	TRBV20-1	.	TGCAGTGCTAGAGATATGGGACGGGACCCCTACGAGCAGTACTTC	CSARDMGRDPYEQYF
TRBJ1-2	.	TRBV3-1	TRBD1	TGTGCCAGCAGCCGTTCCTCTGGGACAGGGGGAGGCTACACCTTC	CASSRSSGTGGGYTF
TRBJ1-6	once	TRBV9	.	TGTGCCAGCAGCTCTGAGACGCTGCGGGATTCACCCCTCCACTTT	CASSSETLRDSPLHF
TRBJ2-7	.	TRBV29-1	TRBD1	TGCAGCGTAAAACAGGGGCAGGGGTACGAGCAGTACTTC	CSVKQGQGYEQYF
TRBJ1-2	.	TRBV5-6	.	TGTGCCAGCAGCTTCAGGACAAACTATTTCCGATATGGCTACACCTTC	CASSFRTNYFRYGYTF
TRBJ1-6	.	TRBV6-5	.	TGTGCCAGCAGGCTTGACAGGTCGGATAATTCACCCCTCCACTTT	CASRLDRSDNSPLHF
TRBJ2-1	.	TRBV5-1	TRBD1	TGCGCCAGCAGCGGACAGGGGCCCGGCGAGCAGTTCTTC	CASSGQGPGEQFF
TRBJ2-3	once	TRBV24-1	.	TGTGCCACCAGTGATTTCCCCAAGGGTACGCAGTATTTT	CATSDFPKGTQYF
TRBJ2-1	.	TRBV6-2/TRBV6-3	.	TGTGCCAGCAGTTACTTTGAAGGGGGTGAGCAGTTCTTC	CASSYFEGGEQFF
TRBJ2-5	few	TRBV5-1	.	TGCGCCAGCAGCTTTGGTTCGCGGCAGTACTTC	CASSFGSRQYF
TRBJ1-2	few	TRBV7-9	.	TGTGCCAGCAGCTTTCCCGGGACACAAGATGGCTACACCTTC	CASSFPGTQDGYTF
TRBJ2-4	.	TRBV15	.	TGTGCCACCAGCAGAGGGGAGGCAGGTCAAAACATTCAGTACTTC	CATSRGEAGQNIQYF
TRBJ1-2	few	TRBV20-1	TRBD1	TGCAGTTCGGGACAGGGGTATGGCTACACCTTC	CSSGQGYGYTF
TRBJ2-3	few	TRBV20-1	TRBD1	TGCAGTGCTAGAGAGGGGACAGCCTACACAGATACGCAGTATTTT	CSAREGTAYTDTQYF
TRBJ1-5	.	TRBV5-8	.	TGTGCCAGCAGCTTCTGGGCCACTCAGGGCAATCAGCCCCAGCATTTT	CASSFWATQGNQPQHF
TRBJ2-5	.	TRBV5-1	TRBD1	TGCGCCGCAAACCCGACAGGGAGTCTTGGAGAGACCCAGTACTTC	CAANPTGSLGETQYF
TRBJ2-1	.	TRBV9	.	TGTGCCAGCAGCGTTAGTATAGCCCTTAACAATGAGCAGTTCTTC	CASSVSIALNNEQFF
TRBJ2-7	.	TRBV27	TRBD1	TGTGCCAGCAGTTCAGGACAGGGAAAGGAGCAGTACTTC	CASSSGQGKEQYF
TRBJ2-1	.	TRBV21-1	.	TGTGCCAGCAGCAAATTGGGTAGCGGGGGGGCCGGATCCCTTTGCCATGAGCAGTTCTTC	CASSKLGSGGAGSLCHEQFF
TRBJ2-5	.	TRBV5-1	TRBD1	TGCGCCAGCAGGACGACAGGGGGCGACCAAGAGACCCAGTACTTC	CASRTTGGDQETQYF
TRBJ1-2	.	TRBV20-1	.	TGCAGTGCTCCCTCAGGGACTTCTAACTATGGCTACACCTTC	CSAPSGTSNYGYTF
TRBJ1-2	.	TRBV12-3/TRBV12-4	TRBD1	TGTGCCAGCACCCCGGGACAGCCGACCTATGGCTACACCTTC	CASTPGQPTYGYTF
TRBJ2-1	.	TRBV14	.	TGTGCCAGCAGCCAACGGGGGCCGGGGAGCTCCTACAATGAGCAGTTCTTC	CASSQRGPGSSYNEQFF
TRBJ2-3	.	TRBV20-1	TRBD2	TGCAGTGCTAGAGAAAAGCTAGCGGGGAACATTCGCACAGATACGCAGTATTTT	CSAREKLAGNIRTDTQYF
TRBJ2-1	.	TRBV5-1	TRBD2	TGCACCAGCAGCCCGGGACTAGCGGACTGGGGGAATGAGCAGTTCTTC	CTSSPGLADWGNEQFF
TRBJ1-5	few	TRBV9	.	TGTGCCAGCAGCGTATCGGGGCTGGTTAATCAGCCCCAGCATTTT	CASSVSGLVNQPQHF
TRBJ2-1	many	TRBV29-1	TRBD2	TGCAGCGTTGAGCTAGCGGGGTACAATGAGCAGTTCTTC	CSVELAGYNEQFF
TRBJ2-5	once	TRBV4-3	TRBD2	TGCGCCAGCAGCCAAGATGGGGGGACTAGCGGGGTAGGTGAGCAGTACTTC	CASSQDGGTSGVGEQYF
TRBJ2-3	.	TRBV18	TRBD2	TGTGCCAGCTCACCCTCGACTAGCGGGGCTGGAGATACGCAGTATTTT	CASSPSTSGAGDTQYF
TRBJ2-7	.	TRBV29-1	TRBD1	TGCAGCGTTTACAGGGGCAGCTACGAGCAGTACTTC	CSVYRGSYEQYF
TRBJ1-2	few	TRBV7-9	.	TGTGCCAGCAGCTTTTCGGTTACTAGGGACTATGGCTACACCTTC	CASSFSVTRDYGYTF